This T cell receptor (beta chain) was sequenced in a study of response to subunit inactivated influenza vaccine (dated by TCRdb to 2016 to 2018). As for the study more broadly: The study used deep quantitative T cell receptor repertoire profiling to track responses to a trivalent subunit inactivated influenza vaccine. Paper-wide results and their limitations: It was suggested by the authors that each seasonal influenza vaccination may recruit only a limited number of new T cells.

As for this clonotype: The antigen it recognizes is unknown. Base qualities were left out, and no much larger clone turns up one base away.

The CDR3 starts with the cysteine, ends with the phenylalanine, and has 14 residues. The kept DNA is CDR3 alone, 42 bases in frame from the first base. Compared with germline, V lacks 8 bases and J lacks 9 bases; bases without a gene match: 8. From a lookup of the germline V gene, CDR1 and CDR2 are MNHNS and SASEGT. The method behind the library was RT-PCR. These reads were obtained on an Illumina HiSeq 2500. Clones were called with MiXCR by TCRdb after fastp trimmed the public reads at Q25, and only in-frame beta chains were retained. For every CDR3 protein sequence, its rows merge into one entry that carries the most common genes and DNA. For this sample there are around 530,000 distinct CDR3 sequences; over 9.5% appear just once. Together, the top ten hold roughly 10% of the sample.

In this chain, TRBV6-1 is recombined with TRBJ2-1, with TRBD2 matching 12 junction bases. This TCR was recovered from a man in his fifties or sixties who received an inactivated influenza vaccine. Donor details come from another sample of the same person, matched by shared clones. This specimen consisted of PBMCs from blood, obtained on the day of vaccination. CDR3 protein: CASRSLAGGFEQFF. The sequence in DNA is TGTGCCAGCCGATCTCTAGCGGGGGGGTTTGAGCAGTTCTTC.